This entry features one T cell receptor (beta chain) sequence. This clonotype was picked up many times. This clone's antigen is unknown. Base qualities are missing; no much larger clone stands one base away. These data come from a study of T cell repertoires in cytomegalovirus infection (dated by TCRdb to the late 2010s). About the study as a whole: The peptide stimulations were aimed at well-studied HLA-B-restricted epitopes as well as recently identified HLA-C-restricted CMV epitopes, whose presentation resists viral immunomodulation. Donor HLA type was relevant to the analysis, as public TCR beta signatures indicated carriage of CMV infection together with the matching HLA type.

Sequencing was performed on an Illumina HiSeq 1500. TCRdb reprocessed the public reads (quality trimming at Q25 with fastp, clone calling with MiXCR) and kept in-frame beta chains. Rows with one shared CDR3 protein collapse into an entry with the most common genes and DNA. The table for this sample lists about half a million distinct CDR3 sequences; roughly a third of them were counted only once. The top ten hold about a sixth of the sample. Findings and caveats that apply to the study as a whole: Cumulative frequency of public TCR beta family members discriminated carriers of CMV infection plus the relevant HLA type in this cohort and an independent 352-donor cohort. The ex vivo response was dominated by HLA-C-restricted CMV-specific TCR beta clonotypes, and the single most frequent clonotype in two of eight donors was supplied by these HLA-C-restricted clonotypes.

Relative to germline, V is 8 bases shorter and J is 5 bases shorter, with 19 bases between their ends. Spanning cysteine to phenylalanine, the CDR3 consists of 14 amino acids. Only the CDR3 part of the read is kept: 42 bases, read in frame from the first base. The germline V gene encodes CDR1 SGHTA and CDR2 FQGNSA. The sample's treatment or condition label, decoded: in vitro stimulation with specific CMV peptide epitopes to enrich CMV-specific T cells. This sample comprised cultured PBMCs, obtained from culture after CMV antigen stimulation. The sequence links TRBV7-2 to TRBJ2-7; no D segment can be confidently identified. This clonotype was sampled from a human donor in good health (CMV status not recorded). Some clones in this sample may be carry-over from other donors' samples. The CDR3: CASAPRPNSNEQYF. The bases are TGTGCCAGCGCCCCTCGACCGAACAGCAACGAGCAGTACTTC.